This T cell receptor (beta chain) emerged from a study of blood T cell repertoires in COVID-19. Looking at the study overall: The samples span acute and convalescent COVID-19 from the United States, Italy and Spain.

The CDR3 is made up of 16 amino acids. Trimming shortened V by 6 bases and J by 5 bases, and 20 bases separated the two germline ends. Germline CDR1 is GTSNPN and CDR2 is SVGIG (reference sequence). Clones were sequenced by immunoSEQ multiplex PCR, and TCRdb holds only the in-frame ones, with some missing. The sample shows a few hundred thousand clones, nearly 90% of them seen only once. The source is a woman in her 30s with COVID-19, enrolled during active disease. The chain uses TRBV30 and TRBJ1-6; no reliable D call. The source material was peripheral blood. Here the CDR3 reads CACVSGTKVNNSPLHF. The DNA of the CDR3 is TGTGCCTGTGTGAGTGGTACCAAAGTCAATAATTCACCCCTCCACTTT.